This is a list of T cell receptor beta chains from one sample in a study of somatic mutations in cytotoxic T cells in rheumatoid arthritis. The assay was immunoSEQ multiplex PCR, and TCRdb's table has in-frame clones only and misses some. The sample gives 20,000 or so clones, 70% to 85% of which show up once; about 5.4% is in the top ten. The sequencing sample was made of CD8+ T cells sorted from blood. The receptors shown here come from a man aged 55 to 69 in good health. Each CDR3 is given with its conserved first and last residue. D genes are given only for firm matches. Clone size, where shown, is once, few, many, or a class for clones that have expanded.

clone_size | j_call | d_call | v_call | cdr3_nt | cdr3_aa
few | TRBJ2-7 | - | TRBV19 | TGTGCCAGTAACCAGGGGGGCCCATACTACGAGCAGTACTTC | CASNQGGPYYEQYF
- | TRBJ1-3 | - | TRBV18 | TGTGCCAGCTCACTCTCCGACATGGTGTCGGGAAACACCATATATTTT | CASSLSDMVSGNTIYF
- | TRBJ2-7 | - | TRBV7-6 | TGTGCCAGCAGCTCCTTCCCCGACAGCGAGCAGTACTTC | CASSSFPDSEQYF
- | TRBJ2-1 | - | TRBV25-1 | TGTGCCAGCAGTACTGTAGCCGGGGAGCAGTTCTTC | CASSTVAGEQFF
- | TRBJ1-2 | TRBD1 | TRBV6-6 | TGTGCCAGCACCTCGACAGGGGCCCGCTATGGCTACACCTTC | CASTSTGARYGYTF
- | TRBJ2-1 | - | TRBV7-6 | TGTGCCAGCAGTCCAAGATCAGGAACAGGATCCTACAATGAGCAGTTCTTC | CASSPRSGTGSYNEQFF
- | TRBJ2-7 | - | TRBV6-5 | TGTGCCAGCAGGCGGGACTTATACGAGCAGTACTTC | CASRRDLYEQYF
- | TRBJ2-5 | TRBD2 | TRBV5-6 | TGTGCCAGCAGCTTGGCCGAAGCTAGCGGGGGGAGGGAGACCCAGTACTTC | CASSLAEASGGRETQYF
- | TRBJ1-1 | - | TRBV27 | TGTGCCAGCAGCCCAACAGTCCTGAACACTGAAGCTTTCTTT | CASSPTVLNTEAFF
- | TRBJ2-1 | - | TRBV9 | TGTGCCAGCAGCCCCCGGGGGAGCTCCTACAATGAGCAGTTCTTC | CASSPRGSSYNEQFF
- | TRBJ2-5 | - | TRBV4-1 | TGCGCCAGCAGCCAATGGGAGGGGGGGGCAGGGGAGACCCAGTACTTC | CASSQWEGGAGETQYF
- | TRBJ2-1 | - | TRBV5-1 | TGCGCCAGCAGCCAGAGGAGGGTAGCACCCTACAATGAGCAGTTCTTC | CASSQRRVAPYNEQFF
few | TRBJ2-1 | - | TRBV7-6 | TGTGCCAGCAGCTTAGAATCAGATAACAATGAGCAGTTCTTC | CASSLESDNNEQFF
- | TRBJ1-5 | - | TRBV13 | TGTGCCAGCAGCTTAAACAGGGTTAGCAATCAGCCCCAGCATTTT | CASSLNRVSNQPQHF
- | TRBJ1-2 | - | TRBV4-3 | TGCGCCAGCAGCCAGGGAGGGATCGGCTACACCTTC | CASSQGGIGYTF
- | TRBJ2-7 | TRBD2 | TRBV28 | TGTGCCAGCAGTACTCTAGCGGGGACCCCCTACGAGCAGTACTTC | CASSTLAGTPYEQYF
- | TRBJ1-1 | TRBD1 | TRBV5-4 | TGTGCCAGCAGCTTGGTGTCAGGGGGAGGAACTGAAGCTTTCTTT | CASSLVSGGGTEAFF
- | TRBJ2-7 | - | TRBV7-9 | TGTGCCAGCAGCTTAGTTTCGGGATACGAGCAGTACTTC | CASSLVSGYEQYF
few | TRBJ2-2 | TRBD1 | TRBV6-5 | TGTGCCAGCAGTTACAACAGGGGGGACGGGGAGCTGTTTTTT | CASSYNRGDGELFF
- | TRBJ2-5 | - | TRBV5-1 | TGCGCCAGCAGCCCCTCCGGGGGTTACCAAGAGACCCAGTACTTC | CASSPSGGYQETQYF
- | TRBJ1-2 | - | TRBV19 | TGTGCCAGTAACCTAAGTCCCGGCGGCTATGGCTACACCTTC | CASNLSPGGYGYTF
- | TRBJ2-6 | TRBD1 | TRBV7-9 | TGTGCCAGCAGCTTAGGGACAGGGGCTGGGGCCAACGTCCTGACTTTC | CASSLGTGAGANVLTF
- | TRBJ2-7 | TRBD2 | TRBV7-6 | TGTGCCAGCTACTACGGTAGGTGCGGCGGGAGTTCGTACGAGCAGTACTTC | CASYYGRCGGSSYEQYF
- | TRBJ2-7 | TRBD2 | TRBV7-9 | TGTGCCAGCAGCCGTAGCGGGTTGTACGAGCAGTACTTC | CASSRSGLYEQYF
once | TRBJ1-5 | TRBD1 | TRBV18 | TGTGCCAGCTCACCCGGACAGGGGGCTCAGCCCCAGCATTTT | CASSPGQGAQPQHF
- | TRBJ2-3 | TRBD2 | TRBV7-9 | TGTGCCAGCAGCTTACTAGCGGGGGACACAGATACGCAGTATTTT | CASSLLAGDTDTQYF
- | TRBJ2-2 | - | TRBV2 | TGTGCCAGCACAGGCAGGGGACCCCCTACCGGGGAGCTGTTTTTT | CASTGRGPPTGELFF
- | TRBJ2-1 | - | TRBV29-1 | TGCAGCGTTGAGGGGGCCTCCTACTCCTACAATGAGCAGTTCTTC | CSVEGASYSYNEQFF